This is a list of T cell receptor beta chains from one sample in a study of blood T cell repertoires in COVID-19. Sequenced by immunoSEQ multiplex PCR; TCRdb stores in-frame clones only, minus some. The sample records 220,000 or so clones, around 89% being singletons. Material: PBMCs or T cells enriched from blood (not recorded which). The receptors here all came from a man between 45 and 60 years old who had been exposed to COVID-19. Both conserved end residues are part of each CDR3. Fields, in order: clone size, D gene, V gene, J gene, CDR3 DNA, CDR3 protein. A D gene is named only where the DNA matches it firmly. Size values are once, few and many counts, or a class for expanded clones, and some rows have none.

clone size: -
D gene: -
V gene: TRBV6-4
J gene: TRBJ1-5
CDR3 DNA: TGTGCCAGCAGTGAACGGCGCGGGGGCCGGGATCAGCCCCAGCATTTT
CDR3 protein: CASSERRGGRDQPQHF

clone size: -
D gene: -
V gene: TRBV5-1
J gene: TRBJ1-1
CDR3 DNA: TGCGCCAGCAGGGGGAACCGGGAATACACTGAAGCTTTCTTT
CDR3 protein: CASRGNREYTEAFF

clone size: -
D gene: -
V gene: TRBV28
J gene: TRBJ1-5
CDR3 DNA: TGTGCCAGCAGTTTACTTGAGGGTGTCAATCAGCCCCAGCATTTT
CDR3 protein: CASSLLEGVNQPQHF

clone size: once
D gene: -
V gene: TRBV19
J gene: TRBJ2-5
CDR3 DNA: TGTGCCAGTGAAAAACGCCCGGGGGTCCGAGAGACCCAGTACTTC
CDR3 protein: CASEKRPGVRETQYF

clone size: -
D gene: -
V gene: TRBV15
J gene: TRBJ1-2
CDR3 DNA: TGTGCCACCGCCCCGAACAGCTACTATGGCTACACCTTC
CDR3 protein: CATAPNSYYGYTF

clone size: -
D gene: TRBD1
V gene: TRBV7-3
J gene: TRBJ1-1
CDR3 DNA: TGTGCCAGCAGCCCCCAGGGACAGAGGAACACTGAAGCTTTCTTT
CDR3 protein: CASSPQGQRNTEAFF

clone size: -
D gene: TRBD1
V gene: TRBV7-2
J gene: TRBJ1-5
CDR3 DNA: TGTGCCAGCAGCTTAATAGGTGACAGGGGGCATGGGAATCAGCCCCAGCATTTT
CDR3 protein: CASSLIGDRGHGNQPQHF

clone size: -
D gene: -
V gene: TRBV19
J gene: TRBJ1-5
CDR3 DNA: TGTGCCAGTACCCGCCAGGGTAGCAATCAGCCCCAGCATTTT
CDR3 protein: CASTRQGSNQPQHF

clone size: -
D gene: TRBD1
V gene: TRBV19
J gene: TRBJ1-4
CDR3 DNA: TGTGCCAGTAGACGACAGGGGACATTGGCTAATGAAAAACTGTTTTTT
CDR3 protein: CASRRQGTLANEKLFF

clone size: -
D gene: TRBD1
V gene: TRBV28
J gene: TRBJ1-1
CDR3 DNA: TGTGCCAGCAGCGGAACAGGGGTGGGGGCTTTCTTT
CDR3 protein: CASSGTGVGAFF

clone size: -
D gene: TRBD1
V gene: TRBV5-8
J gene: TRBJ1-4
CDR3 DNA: TGTGCCAGCAGCAAAACGGGACAGGGGGCACGGGAACGTGAAAAACTGTTTTTT
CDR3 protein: CASSKTGQGAREREKLFF

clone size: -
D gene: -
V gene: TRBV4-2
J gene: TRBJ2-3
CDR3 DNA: TGTGCCAGCAGCCAAGGTTTTTCGCAGGGATCCCCCGCAAGCACAGATACGCAGTATTTT
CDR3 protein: CASSQGFSQGSPASTDTQYF

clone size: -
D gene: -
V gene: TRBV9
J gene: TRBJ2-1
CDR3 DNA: TGTGCCAGCAGCGTGGGCGGGCGAGGGTCCTACAATGAGCAGTTCTTC
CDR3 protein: CASSVGGRGSYNEQFF

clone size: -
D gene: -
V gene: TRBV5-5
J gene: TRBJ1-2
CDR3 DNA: TGTGCCAGCAGCTTATTAGGGGTTAACTATGGCTACACCTTC
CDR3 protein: CASSLLGVNYGYTF

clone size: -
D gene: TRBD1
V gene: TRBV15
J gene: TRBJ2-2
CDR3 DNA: TGTGCCACCAGCAGAGGGGACAGGAGCCCCCGGGAGCTGTTTTTT
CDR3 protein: CATSRGDRSPRELFF

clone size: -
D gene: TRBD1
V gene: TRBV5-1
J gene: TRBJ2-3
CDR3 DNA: TGCGCCAGCAGCTTGGCCCCAACAGGGGGTAGCACAGATACGCAGTATTTT
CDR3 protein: CASSLAPTGGSTDTQYF

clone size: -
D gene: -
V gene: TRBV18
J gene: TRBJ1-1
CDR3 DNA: TGTGCCAGCTCAACCGGTCCTGAAGCTTTCTTT
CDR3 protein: CASSTGPEAFF

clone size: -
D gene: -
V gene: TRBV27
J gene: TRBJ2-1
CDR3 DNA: TGTGCCACGAGGATACGCTACAATGAGCAGTTCTTC
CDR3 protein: CATRIRYNEQFF

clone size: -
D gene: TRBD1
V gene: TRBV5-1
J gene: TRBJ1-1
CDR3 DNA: TGCGCCAGCGATCAGGACAGGGCCATGAACACTGAAGCTTTCTTT
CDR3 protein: CASDQDRAMNTEAFF

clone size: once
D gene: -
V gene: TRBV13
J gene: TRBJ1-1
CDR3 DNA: TGTGCCAGCAGCTTAAATGGAGGTGAAGCTTTCTTT
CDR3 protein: CASSLNGGEAFF

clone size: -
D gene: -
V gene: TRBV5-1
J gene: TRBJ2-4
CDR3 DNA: TGCGCCAGCAGCCCCCGAATCGGGGGGCTAGCAGCCAAAAACATTCAGTACTTC
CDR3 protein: CASSPRIGGLAAKNIQYF

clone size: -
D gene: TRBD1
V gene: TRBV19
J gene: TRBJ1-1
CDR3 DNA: TGTGCCAGTAGTCCCAGAAGAACCGGGACAGTAATCGGTGACACTGAAGCTTTCTTT
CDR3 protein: CASSPRRTGTVIGDTEAFF

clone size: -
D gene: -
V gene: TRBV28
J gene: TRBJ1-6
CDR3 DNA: TGTGCCAGCGCGGGGGGTTCACCCCTCCACTTT
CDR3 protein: CASAGGSPLHF